This is a list of T cell receptor beta chains from one sample in a study of shared clonotypes between healthy human individuals. Profiled with immunoSEQ multiplex PCR; TCRdb holds only in-frame clones, not every one. Found here are fewer than 2.5 million clones, 80% to 95% of them singletons; the top ten hold 0.36%. Source material: naive CD4+ T cells from PBMCs. The receptors derive from a man younger than 35 in good health. Some clones in this sample may be carry-over from other donors' samples. The CDR3 runs from the conserved cysteine through the conserved F or W. The D gene is left open where the match is weak. Size is omitted from some rows. Given values are once, few, many or a class for expanded clones.

d_call	v_call	j_call	clone_size	cdr3_nt	cdr3_aa
TRBD1	TRBV7-9	TRBJ1-6	NA	TGTGCCAGCAGCTTGCGACAGGGGATACCCCTCCACTTT	CASSLRQGIPLHF
NA	TRBV28	TRBJ2-1	NA	TGTGCCAGCAGTTTTGCTTTGGGCCATGAGCAGTTCTTC	CASSFALGHEQFF
TRBD2	TRBV18	TRBJ2-3	NA	TGTGCCAGCTCACCACTTCCGACTAGCGGGATTCACACAGATACGCAGTATTTT	CASSPLPTSGIHTDTQYF
NA	TRBV4-3	TRBJ1-3	NA	TGCGCCAGCAGCCAAGAGGGACGGAGCGCTTGGGACACCATATATTTT	CASSQEGRSAWDTIYF
TRBD1	TRBV6-5	TRBJ2-7	NA	TGTGCCAGCAGCTCGCCGGGACAGGGAACCTACGAGCAGTACTTC	CASSSPGQGTYEQYF
TRBD2	TRBV6-4	TRBJ2-1	NA	TGTGCCAGCAGTGACAGGCTAGCGGGACGGGATGAGCAGTTCTTC	CASSDRLAGRDEQFF
TRBD2	TRBV7-2	TRBJ2-5	NA	TGTGCCAGCAGCCCTGGGGGTACTAGCGGGGCAAAAGAGACCCAGTACTTC	CASSPGGTSGAKETQYF
TRBD1	TRBV6-5	TRBJ2-7	NA	TGTGCCAGCAGCGTACCAGGGGGCGGGTACGAGCAGTACTTC	CASSVPGGGYEQYF
TRBD1	TRBV19	TRBJ1-1	NA	TGTGCCTCCCACGGGGGACAGGGGATGGGGTACGTCACTGAAGCTTTCTTT	CASHGGQGMGYVTEAFF
TRBD1	TRBV29-1	TRBJ2-2	NA	TGCAGCGTTGCGAGGTCGGTGTGGGACAGTGGTCGAGGGGTCGACACCGGGGAGCTGTTTTTT	CSVARSVWDSGRGVDTGELFF
TRBD1	TRBV28	TRBJ2-7	NA	TGTGCTACCGACCGGACAGGGTTCTACGAGCAGTACTTC	CATDRTGFYEQYF
NA	TRBV7-9	TRBJ2-6	NA	TGTGCCAGCAGCGTACCCCTGCGGGGGGCCAACGTCCTGACTTTC	CASSVPLRGANVLTF
NA	TRBV5-4	TRBJ2-7	NA	TGTGCCAGCAGCGCGGACCTTTTCCACTACGAGCAGTACTTC	CASSADLFHYEQYF
NA	TRBV9	TRBJ2-3	NA	TGTGCCAGCAGCGTAGGCGGGGCCGGCACAGATACGCAGTATTTT	CASSVGGAGTDTQYF
TRBD1	TRBV18	TRBJ1-1	NA	TGTGCCAGCTCACCTTCGAGAAGACAGGGCTTCGACACTGAAGCTTTCTTT	CASSPSRRQGFDTEAFF
NA	TRBV28	TRBJ2-7	NA	TGTGCCAGCAGGCTGACTAGTGACGAGCAGTACTTC	CASRLTSDEQYF
NA	TRBV6-6	TRBJ2-5	once	TGTGCCAGCAGTTACGAACGACAGCCGATGCGGACCCAGTACTTC	CASSYERQPMRTQYF
NA	TRBV30	TRBJ1-1	once	TGTGCCCGGTCCGTCGGAGGGGGTGACACTGAAGCTTTCTTT	CARSVGGGDTEAFF
TRBD2	TRBV7-9	TRBJ2-2	NA	TGTGCCAGCAGCCCCAGTCCAGCGGGAATAAACACCGGGGAGCTGTTTTTT	CASSPSPAGINTGELFF
NA	TRBV5-1	TRBJ2-1	NA	TGCGCCAGCAGCTTGGAAGTCTCCAAAGCTGAGCAGTTCTTC	CASSLEVSKAEQFF
NA	TRBV6-5	TRBJ2-2	NA	TGTGCCAGCAGCCACAGGGGGGGATCCGGGGAGCTGTTTTTT	CASSHRGGSGELFF
NA	TRBV10-3	TRBJ2-1	NA	TGTGCCATCAGGGACGCGCGCAGCTCCTACAATGAGCAGTTCTTC	CAIRDARSSYNEQFF
NA	TRBV7-2	TRBJ1-1	NA	TGTGCCAGCAGTAAAAGGGTGGGGACTGAAGCTTTCTTT	CASSKRVGTEAFF
TRBD1	TRBV28	TRBJ1-3	NA	TGTGCCAGCAGACCCCGACAGGGGGTGGGGGGAAACACCATATATTTT	CASRPRQGVGGNTIYF
TRBD2	TRBV28	TRBJ2-7	NA	TGTGCCAGCAGAGGACTAGCGGGAGAGAGGGAGCAGTACTTC	CASRGLAGEREQYF
TRBD2	TRBV6-5	TRBJ2-5	NA	TGTGCCAGCAGTTCCGGACTAGCGGGAACGGCAGAGACCCAGTACTTC	CASSSGLAGTAETQYF
NA	TRBV15	TRBJ1-1	NA	TGTGCCACCAGCAAAGACTCGAGAGGAGCTGAAGCTTTCTTT	CATSKDSRGAEAFF